This TCR beta chain was obtained from a study of T cells in Graves' hyperthyroidism and ophthalmopathy (dated by TCRdb to the late 2010s). Looking at the study overall: Peripheral blood samples were taken at the time of initial diagnosis, prior to any treatment. The 75 to 100 discovery patients were divided at random into training and test sets in a 7:3 ratio. The study also compared thyroid tissue and blood T-cell repertoires from five or six Graves' hyperthyroidism patients. An independent validation cohort of around 19 hyperthyroidism patients and about 16 patients who later progressed to ophthalmopathy tested prospective prediction of ophthalmopathy. Following sampling, methimazole starting at 30 mg daily was given to hyperthyroidism patients, and high-dose intravenous methylprednisolone was given to ophthalmopathy patients. To identify TCR V-J signatures that set the groups apart, the researchers used a discovery cohort of 100 or so patients, made up of approximately 43 with Graves' ophthalmopathy and 57 with stable Graves' hyperthyroidism. The paper describes TCR Vbeta CDR3 sequencing of around 140 peripheral blood samples, made up of 40 to 45 ophthalmopathy patients, 70 to 75 hyperthyroidism patients and some 17 progressor patients. Study-wide conclusions, independent of this receptor: Most expanded thyroid clonotypes (frequency above 0.001) were also found in blood, which suggests that blood repertoires may mirror thyroid immune responses. In cross-validation, a model built on a 13 V-J signature told ophthalmopathy apart from stable hyperthyroidism with less than 90% sensitivity and about 81% specificity, and in testing the same model reached 80%/75%. During validation, the model predicted progression to ophthalmopathy a median of around six months ahead of onset, with around 70% sensitivity and 72.22% specificity. No statistical method was used to set the sample size in advance, and investigators knew the group allocation.

The CDR3 holds 15 amino acids from the cysteine to the phenylalanine. Just CDR3 DNA is preserved here, 45 bases in frame from base 1. V sheds 3 bases and J sheds 1 base, leaving 12 bases between their ends. The germline V gene sets CDR1 to MGHRA and CDR2 to YSYEKL. This clonotype was counted ten times or more. The antigen it recognizes is unknown. One base away there is no much larger clone; base qualities are not given. In the ophthalmopathy patients, disease was moderately to severely active, with a Clinical Activity Score of 3 or more, a NOSPECS grade of 4 or more, and a duration of less than 3 months. Exclusion was applied to patients with uncontrolled infections, other autoimmune diseases, pregnancy or lactation. Diagnoses relied on clinical symptoms, serum thyroxine and TRAb, thyroid ultrasound and orbital computed tomography. PBMCs were separated from under 12 ml of fresh peripheral blood using Ficoll-Paque density gradient centrifugation. Total RNA was extracted with Trizol reagent, and quality was checked on an Agilent 2100 Bioanalyzer.

TCR beta CDR3 regions were amplified from RNA transcripts. A first-round RT-PCR of the TCR CDR3 used the HTBI primer set with the Qiagen OneStep RT-PCR kit. A second multiplex PCR round built the libraries, followed by size selection and purification. Sequencing of the libraries was done on an Illumina HiSeq2000 using paired-end 100 bp reads. Regarding the original processing steps: SOAPnuke was used to process the raw data, removing reads that contained adapters or uncalled bases, had a mean Phred below 15, or lacked an exact match to the constant primer or identifier. High-quality paired reads were merged with COPE v1.2.5, and unique nucleotide sequences were defined as clonotypes. Clonotypes were aligned to IMGT TRBV, TRBD and TRBJ reference segments using MiTCR v1.1. The analysis included only V-J combinations with a frequency above 0.0001, which together covered roughly 99% of the repertoires. A TCS score was defined as the ratio of F50 (clonal expansion) to E x V (chaos), with BLOSUM62-based TCRdist applied between CDR3 peptides within each V-J. Welch's t-statistics and random forest reduced 500 to 650 V-J features to 10 to 15, which were used in a naive Bayes classifier (R e1071). In TCRdb, the public reads were trimmed at Q25 with fastp and aligned with MiXCR, with productive beta chains retained. When rows share a CDR3 protein, they turn into one entry using the most common DNA and genes. Here the V and J calls rest on TCRdb's processing, not on the authors' analysis. This sample is represented by 500,000 or so distinct CDR3 sequences; roughly 17% of them were singletons. The ten largest account for 17% of the sample.

The chain joins TRBV4-1 to TRBJ1-1, with no D gene named confidently. This TCR came from a woman younger than 30 with Graves' ophthalmopathy. Specimen: blood. The CDR3 reads CASSQDGRRNTEAFF. In nucleotide form, the sequence is TGCGCCAGCAGCCAGGACGGACGGAGGAACACTGAAGCTTTCTTT.